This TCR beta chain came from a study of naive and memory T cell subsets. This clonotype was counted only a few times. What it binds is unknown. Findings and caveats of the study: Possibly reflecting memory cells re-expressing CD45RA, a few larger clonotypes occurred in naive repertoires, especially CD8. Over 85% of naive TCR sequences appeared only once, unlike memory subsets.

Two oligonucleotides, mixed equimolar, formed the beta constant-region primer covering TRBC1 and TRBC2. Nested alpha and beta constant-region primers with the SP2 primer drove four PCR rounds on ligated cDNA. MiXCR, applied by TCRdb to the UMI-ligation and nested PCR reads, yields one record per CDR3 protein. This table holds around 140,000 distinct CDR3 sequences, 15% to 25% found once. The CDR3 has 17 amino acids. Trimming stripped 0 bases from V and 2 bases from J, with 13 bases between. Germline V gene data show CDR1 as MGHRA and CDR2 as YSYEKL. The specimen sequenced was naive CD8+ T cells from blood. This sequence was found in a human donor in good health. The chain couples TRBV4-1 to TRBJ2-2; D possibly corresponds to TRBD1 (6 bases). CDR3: CASSQDPGQLNTGELFF. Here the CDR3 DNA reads TGCGCCAGCAGCCAAGATCCCGGACAGCTTAACACCGGGGAGCTGTTTTTT.